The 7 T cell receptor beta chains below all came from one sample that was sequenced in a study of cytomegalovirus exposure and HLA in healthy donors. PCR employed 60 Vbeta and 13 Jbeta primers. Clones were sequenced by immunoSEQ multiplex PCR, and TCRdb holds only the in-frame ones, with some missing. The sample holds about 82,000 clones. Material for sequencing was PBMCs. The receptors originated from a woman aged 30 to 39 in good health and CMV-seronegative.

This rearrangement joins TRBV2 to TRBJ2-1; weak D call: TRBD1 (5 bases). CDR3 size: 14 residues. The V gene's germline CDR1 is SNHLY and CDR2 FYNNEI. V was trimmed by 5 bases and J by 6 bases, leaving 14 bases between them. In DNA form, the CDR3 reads TGTGCCAGCAGTCCTGGACCAAGGGGCAATGAGCAGTTCTTC. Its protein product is CASSPGPRGNEQFF.

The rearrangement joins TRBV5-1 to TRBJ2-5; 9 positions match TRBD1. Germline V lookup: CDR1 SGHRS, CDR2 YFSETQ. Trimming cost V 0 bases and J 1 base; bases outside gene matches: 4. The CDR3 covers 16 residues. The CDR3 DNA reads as TGCGCCAGCAGCTTGGGGATGACAGGGGGCCAAGAGACCCAGTACTTC. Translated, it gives CASSLGMTGGQETQYF.

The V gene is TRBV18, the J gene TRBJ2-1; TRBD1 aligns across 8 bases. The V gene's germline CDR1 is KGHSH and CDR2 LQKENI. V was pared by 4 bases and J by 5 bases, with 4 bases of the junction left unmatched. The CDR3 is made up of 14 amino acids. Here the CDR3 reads CASSRDRGDNEQFF. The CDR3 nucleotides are TGTGCCAGCTCACGTGACAGGGGCGACAATGAGCAGTTCTTC.

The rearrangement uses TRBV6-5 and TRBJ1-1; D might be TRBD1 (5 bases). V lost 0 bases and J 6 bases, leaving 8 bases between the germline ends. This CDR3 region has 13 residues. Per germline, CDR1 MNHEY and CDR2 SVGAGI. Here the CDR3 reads CASSYSGGAEAFF. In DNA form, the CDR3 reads TGTGCCAGCAGTTACTCGGGAGGGGCTGAAGCTTTCTTT.

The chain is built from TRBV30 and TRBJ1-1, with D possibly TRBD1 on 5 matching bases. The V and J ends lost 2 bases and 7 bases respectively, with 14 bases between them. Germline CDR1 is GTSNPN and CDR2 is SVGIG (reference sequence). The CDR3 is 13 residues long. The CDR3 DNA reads TGTGCCTGGAGTCCCCTGGGGCGGTTTGAAGCTTTCTTT. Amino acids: CAWSPLGRFEAFF.

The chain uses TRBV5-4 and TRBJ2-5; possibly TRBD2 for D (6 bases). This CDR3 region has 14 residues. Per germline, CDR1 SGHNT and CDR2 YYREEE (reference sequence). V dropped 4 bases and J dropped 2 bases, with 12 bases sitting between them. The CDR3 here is CASSLRREQETQYF. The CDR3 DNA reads TGTGCCAGCAGCCTACGGAGGGAGCAAGAGACCCAGTACTTC.

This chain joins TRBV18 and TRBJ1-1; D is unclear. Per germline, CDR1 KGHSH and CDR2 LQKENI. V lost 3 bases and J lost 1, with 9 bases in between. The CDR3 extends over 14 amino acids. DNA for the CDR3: TGTGCCAGCTCACCGGCATCCTCGAACACTGAAGCTTTCTTT. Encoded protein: CASSPASSNTEAFF.